This T cell receptor beta chain was observed in a study of monozygotic twins with inflammatory bowel disease. TCRdb reprocessed the 5' RACE reads and stores each CDR3 protein as one record, lacking DNA. Its table records 93,000 or so distinct CDR3 sequences. To note about this clonotype: Antigen unknown.

Whole-study findings and limits: Healthy twins showed more clonotype sharing with others than IBD patients, especially patients with disease activity. TCRbeta inverse Simpson diversity was decreased in IBD patients versus healthy co-twins.

Sequencing was done on a sample of blood. This clonotype was sampled from a human donor with ulcerative colitis or Crohn's disease, or a healthy co-twin of an affected twin (not recorded which).

CDR3 in amino acids: CASSLQGSVAQYF. J is TRBJ2-7 and V is TRBV5-4; TCRdb returns TRBD1, unconfirmable since there is no DNA. The CDR3 has 13 amino acids. In germline, CDR1 is SGHNT, CDR2 YYREEE (reference sequence). The complete variable domain, with remaining parts taken from reference TRBV5-4 and TRBJ2-7, reads ETGVTQSPTHLIKTRGQQVTLRCSSQSGHNTVSWYQQALGQGPQFIFQYYREEENGRGNFPPRFSGLQFPNYSSELNVNALELDDSALYLCASSLQGSVAQYFGPGTRLTVT.